One and the same sample provided the 25 T cell receptor beta chains below, sequenced in a study of tumor and adjacent non-tumor tissue in lung cancer. This sample's RNA came from whole unsorted tissue. Three rounds of nested PCR, following a modified ARM-PCR protocol, produced the TCRbeta library. Via MiXCR, TCRdb re-called the multiplex PCR reads, giving one row per CDR3 protein. Of more than 120,000 distinct CDR3 sequences listed, around 60% are singletons. Material for sequencing was lung tumor tissue. The receptors shown here come from a man aged 55 to 70 with small cell lung cancer.

Notes on this clonotype: A read error may produce the germline difference seen at one junction end. This chain connects TRBV20-1 to TRBJ2-3; TRBD2 agrees at 8 bases. Germline CDR1 and CDR2: DFQATT and SNEGSKA (reference sequence). The CDR3 totals 13 residues. The CDR3 spells CNASPSGSDMQYF. In nucleotides, the CDR3 is TGCAATGCTAGTCCCAGCGGGAGTGATATGCAGTATTTT.

Comments on this clonotype: The final CDR3 position lacks the conserved phenylalanine or tryptophan, pointing to a likely read error. The chain has TRBV4-2 and TRBJ2-3; TRBD2 matches 7 bases. The V gene's germline CDR1 is LGHNA and CDR2 YNFKEQ. The junction had 8 bases not matched to a gene; V was cut back by 1 base and J by 4 bases. The CDR3 consists of 16 residues. CDR3 sequence reads: CASSQASREYPDTQYL. The CDR3 DNA reads TGTGCCAGCAGCCAAGCTTCGCGGGAGTACCCAGATACGCAGTATCTT.

This clonotype appeared once. A much larger clone sits a single nucleotide away, making a read error possible. This chain uses TRBV6-5 with TRBJ2-7, with D possibly being TRBD1 or TRBD2 (6 bases each). CDR1 and CDR2 (germline): MNHEY, SVGAGI. The CDR3 length is 14 residues. The CDR3 DNA reads TGTGCCAGCAGTTGGCTGGGGGGCTCCTACGAGCACTACTTC. It translates to CASSWLGGSYEHYF.

As for this clonotype: Being one base from a much bigger clone, this may be a read error. V and J are TRBV12-3 or TRBV12-4 and TRBJ1-1; no clear D. CDR3 length: 12 residues. V dropped 3 bases and J dropped 6 bases, with 8 bases sitting between them. The CDR3: CASSLAEPEAFF. Here the CDR3 DNA reads TGTGCCAGCAGTTTGGCCGAGCCTGAAGCTTTCTTT.

For this clonotype: The junction and the germline gene differ at one end; a read error may be behind it. J is TRBJ1-1 and V is TRBV6-2 or TRBV6-3; D unresolved. This CDR3 has 18 residues. Germline V gene sequence: CDR1 MNHEY, CDR2 SVGEGT. CDR3 bases: TGTGCCAGCAACACACAGATAAGGGTCGTTTCGATGAACATTGAAGCTTTCTTT. It specifies CASNTQIRVVSMNIEAFF.

As to this clonotype: The junction differs from germline at one of its ends, possibly a read error. This rearrangement joins TRBV11-2 to TRBJ2-1; D not certain. Germline V gives CDR1 SGHAT, CDR2 FQNNGV. The CDR3 totals 13 residues. CDR3 residues: CASSPSQYNEQFF. The CDR3 DNA reads as TGCGCCAGCAGCCCGAGTCAGTACAATGAGCAGTTCTTC.

This clonotype occurred many times. V usage is TRBV6-2 or TRBV6-3 and J usage is TRBJ1-1; TRBD1 might be the D (6 bases). The CDR3 totals 12 residues. Germline CDR1 is MNHEY and CDR2 is SVGEGT. The germline V and J ends were trimmed by 5 bases and 7 bases, with 11 bases remaining between them. The CDR3 protein is CASSPGQFEAFF. The CDR3 DNA reads as TGTGCCAGCAGTCCCGGACAGTTTGAAGCTTTCTTT.

The J gene is TRBJ2-3, the V gene TRBV2; D gene unclear. Trimming shortened V by 4 bases and J by 3 bases, and 17 bases separated the two germline ends. This CDR3 is 16 amino acids long. CDR1 is SNHLY and CDR2 is FYNNEI in the germline V gene. CDR3 loop: CASSAFTILLTDTQYF. As DNA, the CDR3 is TGTGCCAGCAGTGCTTTCACGATATTACTAACAGATACGCAGTATTTT.

This clonotype was seen only a few times. The V gene is TRBV5-4, the J gene TRBJ2-2, with TRBD1 matching 7 bases. With V trimmed by 5 bases and J by 5 bases, 6 bases remained unmatched. In germline, CDR1 is SGHNT, CDR2 YYREEE (reference sequence). The CDR3 runs to 14 residues. Written as DNA, the CDR3 is TGTGCCAGCAGGGAAGGGACAGTTACCGGGGAGCTGTTTTTT. Translating gives CASREGTVTGELFF.

As regards this clonotype: Germline and junction disagree at one end, which may indicate a read error. The chain recombines TRBV20-1 with TRBJ1-1; the D gene is possibly TRBD1 (6 bases). This CDR3 contains 14 residues. Germline CDR1 is DFQATT and CDR2 is SNEGSKA (reference sequence). CDR3: CNARRGEGFTEAFF. The CDR3 DNA reads as TGCAATGCTAGAAGGGGGGAGGGTTTCACCGAAGCTTTCTTT.

This clonotype was observed a single time. Sequence at one end of the junction differs from germline and may be a read error. J is TRBJ2-1 and V is TRBV5-4; D unclear. This CDR3 spans 12 amino acids. Germline CDR1 reads SGHNT; CDR2 reads YYREEE (reference sequence). The CDR3 region has the DNA TGTGCCAGTAGCTCCCATCCCAATGAGCAGTTCTTC. This gives the protein CASSSHPNEQFF. The variable domain in full, completed from reference TRBV5-4 and TRBJ2-1, reads ETGVTQSPTHLIKTRGQQVTLRCSSQSGHNTVSWYQQALGQGPQFIFQYYREEENGRGNFPPRFSGLQFPNYSSELNVNALELDDSALYLCASSSHPNEQFFGPGTRLTVL.

This clonotype was observed a few times. The chain uses TRBV12-3 or TRBV12-4 and TRBJ1-2; 9 nucleotides line up with TRBD1. Trimming cost V 4 bases and J 4 bases; bases outside gene matches: 10. CDR3 size: 16 residues. For the CDR3, the DNA is TGTGCCAGCAGTTCATCTCTGGGGACAGGGAGCTATGGCTACACCTTC. Encoded protein: CASSSSLGTGSYGYTF.

The chain combines TRBV6-5 with TRBJ2-5; D gene unclear. Looked up from germline, CDR1 is MNHEY and CDR2 is SVGAGI. The CDR3 is made up of 13 amino acids. The CDR3 DNA is TGTAACAGCAGTAAGACTCACCAAGAGACCCAGTACTTC. Translating it yields CNSSKTHQETQYF.

On this clonotype itself: A much more abundant neighbour one base away suggests this may be a read error. The chain uses TRBV20-1 and TRBJ2-1; TRBD2 agrees at 7 bases. The CDR3 sequence is 14 residues long. V shed 6 bases, J shed 8 bases, and the junction held 13 bases outside the gene matches. The germline V gene has CDR1 DFQATT and CDR2 SNEGSKA (reference sequence). In nucleotides, the CDR3 is TGCAGTGCCGAGTCTGCGGGAGTTTCGGATGAGCAGTTCTTC. Translated: CSAESAGVSDEQFF.

The genes are TRBV6-1 and TRBJ2-2; no firm D call. Germline CDR1 MNHNS, CDR2 SASEGT. V was pared by 4 bases and J by 0 bases, with 9 bases between. The CDR3 is 15 amino acids. The DNA for the CDR3 is TGTGCCAGCAGTGTGTTTCCAACGAACACCGGGGAGCTGTTTTTT. Its protein is CASSVFPTNTGELFF.

On this clonotype itself: Mismatch with germline at one junction end may stem from a read error. The rearrangement joins TRBV11-3 to TRBJ2-2; possibly TRBD1 for D (6 bases). CDR1 and CDR2 (germline): SGHNT, YENEEA. The CDR3 is 15 amino acids. The CDR3 nucleotides read TGTGCCAGCAGCTTGGGGGCACCATTCCCTGGGGAGCTGCTTTTT. As protein: CASSLGAPFPGELLF. Variable domain in full (rest from reference TRBV11-3 and TRBJ2-2): EAGVVQSPRYKIIEKKQPVAFWCNPISGHNTLYWYLQNLGQGPELLIRYENEEAVDDSQLPKDRFSAERLKGVDSTLKIQPAELGDSAVYLCASSLGAPFPGELLFGEGSRLTVL.

This clonotype has a count of ten or more. The rearrangement links TRBV30 to TRBJ2-2; D is ambiguous. The CDR3 totals 13 residues. Germline-derived CDR1 and CDR2 are GTSNPN and SVGIG (reference sequence). The V gene lost 2 bases and the J gene lost 0 bases, with 4 bases spanning the gap. The CDR3 DNA reads TGTGCCTGGAGTCATCCGAACACCGGGGAGCTGTTTTTT. This encodes CAWSHPNTGELFF. Full variable domain (missing parts from reference TRBV30 and TRBJ2-2): SQTIHQWPATLVQPVGSPLSLECTVEGTSNPNLYWYRQAAGRGLQLLFYSVGIGQISSEVPQNLSASRPQDRQFILSSKKLLLSDSGFYLCAWSHPNTGELFFGEGSRLTVL.

This clonotype was found many times. This chain connects TRBV11-2 to TRBJ1-5; a weak D match, TRBD1 (6 bases). The CDR3 has 14 residues. The V gene lost 6 bases and the J gene lost 7 bases, with 16 bases spanning the gap. Per the germline V gene, CDR1 is SGHAT and CDR2 is FQNNGV. CDR3 coding DNA: TGTGCCAGCAGTATTGACAGGTTGAGGCAGCCCCAGCATTTT. Protein product: CASSIDRLRQPQHF.

The V gene is TRBV11-3, the J gene TRBJ2-1, with 8 bases that match TRBD2. The CDR3 extends over 15 amino acids. In germline, CDR1 is SGHNT, CDR2 YENEEA. The CDR3, as DNA: TGTCTCAGTAGCTCCACGGGAGGGTTTTTCAATGAGCAGTTCTTC. Translating gives CLSSSTGGFFNEQFF.

This chain joins TRBV28 and TRBJ2-1; 9 bases line up with TRBD1. The junction had 16 bases not matched to a gene; V was cut back by 7 bases and J by 9 bases. The V gene's germline CDR1 is MDHEN and CDR2 SYDVKM. The CDR3 extends over 16 amino acids. This chain's CDR3 is CASMNPPGQGMGEQFF. The CDR3 DNA is TGTGCCAGCATGAACCCCCCGGGACAGGGTATGGGTGAGCAGTTCTTC.

The CDR3 spells CASDFGGSNQPQHF. The CDR3 DNA sequence: TGTGCCTCCGATTTTGGGGGGAGCAATCAGCCCCAGCATTTT. V is TRBV6-1 and J is TRBJ1-5; maybe TRBD1 (5 bases). Trimming stripped 11 bases from V and 1 base from J, with 15 bases between. This CDR3 has 14 residues. Per the germline V gene, CDR1 is MNHNS and CDR2 is SASEGT.

The rearrangement links TRBV6-6 to TRBJ2-7, with TRBD2 matching over 12 bases. CDR1 and CDR2 from the germline V gene are MNHNY and SVGAGI (reference sequence). The CDR3 extends over 15 amino acids. V shed 10 bases and J 5 bases; nucleotides not matched to a gene: 12. Here the CDR3 reads CANNELAGGWNEQYF. As DNA, the CDR3 is TGTGCCAACAACGAACTAGCGGGAGGCTGGAACGAGCAGTACTTC.

The genes are TRBV15 and TRBJ2-5; D possibly matches TRBD1 or TRBD2 (5 bases each). Germline V CDR1 and CDR2: LNHNV, YYDKDF (reference sequence). Trimming stripped 4 bases from V and 1 base from J, with 16 bases between. There are 16 residues in the CDR3. The CDR3 loop is CATSTLRGVLQETQYF. As DNA, the CDR3 is TGTGCCACCAGCACCCTGAGAGGGGTCCTCCAAGAGACCCAGTACTTC.

This chain links TRBV11-3 with TRBJ2-1; D gene ambiguous. Germline V CDR1 and CDR2: SGHNT, YENEEA. The V and J ends lost 5 bases and 7 bases respectively, with 15 bases between them. This CDR3 region has 14 residues. Written as DNA, the CDR3 is TGTGCCAGCAGCACCCCCAGCCTTGCAAATGAGCAGTTCTTC. Protein sequence: CASSTPSLANEQFF.

As for this clonotype: A much larger clonotype is one base distant, so this may be a read error. J is TRBJ1-5 and V is TRBV6-1; TRBD1 might be the D (5 bases). V was trimmed by 10 bases and J by 6 bases, leaving 13 bases between them. Germline V gene sequence: CDR1 MNHNS, CDR2 SASEGT. The CDR3 is 12 residues long. The CDR3 region has the DNA TGTGCCAACAGCCTGGGACTTCAGCCCCAGCATTTT. As protein: CANSLGLQPQHF.